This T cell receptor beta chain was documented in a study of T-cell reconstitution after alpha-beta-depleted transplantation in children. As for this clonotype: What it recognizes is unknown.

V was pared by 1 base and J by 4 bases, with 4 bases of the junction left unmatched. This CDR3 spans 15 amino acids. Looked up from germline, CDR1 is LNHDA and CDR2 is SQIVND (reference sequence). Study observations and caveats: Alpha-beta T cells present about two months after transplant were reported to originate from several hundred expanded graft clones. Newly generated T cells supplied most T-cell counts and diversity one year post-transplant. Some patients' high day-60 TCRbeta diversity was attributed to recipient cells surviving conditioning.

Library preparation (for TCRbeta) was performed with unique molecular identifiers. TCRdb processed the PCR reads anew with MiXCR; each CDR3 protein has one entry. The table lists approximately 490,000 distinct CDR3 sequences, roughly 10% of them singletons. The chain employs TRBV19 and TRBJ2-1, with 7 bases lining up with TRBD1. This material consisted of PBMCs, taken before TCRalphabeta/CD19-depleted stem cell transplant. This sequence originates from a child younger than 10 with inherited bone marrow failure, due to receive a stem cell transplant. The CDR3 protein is CASSIAHRGYNEQFF. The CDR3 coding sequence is TGTGCCAGTAGTATAGCCCACAGGGGATACAATGAGCAGTTCTTC.